Listed here are 8 T cell receptor beta chains from one sample, sequenced in a study of PD-1 blockade in mismatch repair-deficient tumors. Only in-frame clones appear in the TCRdb table, and some are missing; sequencing was by immunoSEQ multiplex PCR. Found here are 38,000 or so clones, roughly 84% of them singletons; the top ten hold roughly 3.5%. Specimen: peripheral blood, collected roughly 76 weeks after starting pembrolizumab. These receptors originate from an adult with mismatch repair-deficient cancer.

V is TRBV14 and J is TRBJ1-2; TRBD1 might be the D (6 bases). The CDR3 is 16 residues long. Trimming removed 0 bases from V and 8 bases from J, with 19 bases in between. The germline CDR1 and CDR2 sequences are SGHDN and FVKESK. The CDR3 DNA reads TGTGCCAGCAGCCAAGATCGATCGGGGGGCGGTAACGGCTACACCTTC. This gives the protein CASSQDRSGGGNGYTF.

V usage is TRBV9 and J usage is TRBJ2-3; TRBD1 aligns across 9 bases. Germline V lookup: CDR1 SGDLS, CDR2 YYNGEE. Losses at the gene ends were 2 bases for V and 1 base for J; bases not matched to a gene: 5. This CDR3 is built from 16 residues. This chain's CDR3 is CASSVTGGRGTDTQYF. The DNA of the CDR3 is TGTGCCAGCAGCGTTACAGGGGGCAGGGGCACAGATACGCAGTATTTT.

The chain has TRBV19 and TRBJ1-1; no clear D gene. Germline V gene lookup returns CDR1 LNHDA and CDR2 SQIVND (reference sequence). The CDR3 spans 11 residues. With 10 bases removed from V and 8 bases from J, the gap between germline ends came to 14 bases. The CDR3 nucleotides are TGTGCCACCGGCCCCCCTTACGAAGCTTTCTTT. The encoded protein is CATGPPYEAFF.

The chain has TRBV2 and TRBJ2-1; unclear D gene. Trimming cost V 6 bases and J 6 bases, with 12 bases left between them. Germline CDR1 is SNHLY and CDR2 is FYNNEI. The CDR3 is 13 residues long. CDR3 loop: CASRERTPNEQFF. In DNA, the CDR3 is TGTGCCAGCAGGGAACGCACCCCCAATGAGCAGTTCTTC.

This chain links TRBV9 with TRBJ2-7, with 8 bases that match TRBD2. CDR3 length equals 16 residues. Germline V lookup: CDR1 SGDLS, CDR2 YYNGEE. Trimming at V came to 2 bases and at J to 0 bases, leaving 7 bases not matched to a gene. As DNA, the CDR3 is TGTGCCAGCAGCGTGGGAAGACTAGCGACCTCCTACGAGCAGTACTTC. Its translation is CASSVGRLATSYEQYF. The entire variable domain, with the rest obtained from reference TRBV9 and TRBJ2-7, is as follows: DSGVTQTPKHLITATGQRVTLRCSPRSGDLSVYWYQQSLDQGLQFLIQYYNGEERAKGNILERFSAQQFPDLHSELNLSSLELGDSALYFCASSVGRLATSYEQYFGPGTRLTVT.

The genes are TRBV6-4 and TRBJ2-1, with TRBD2 matching over 8 bases. The germline gives CDR1 MRHNA, CDR2 SNTAGT. This CDR3 is 14 amino acids long. J was trimmed by 8 bases and V by 3 bases; bases with no gene match: 6. In DNA form, the CDR3 reads TGTGCCAGCAGTGAGGCGGGAGGTGGCGATGAGCAGTTCTTC. It yields the protein CASSEAGGGDEQFF.

The chain uses TRBV19 and TRBJ2-7; 10 bases are a match to TRBD1. This CDR3 has 16 amino acids. With 3 bases clipped from V and 0 bases from J, the junction kept 5 bases outside the gene matches. Germline-derived CDR1 and CDR2 are LNHDA and SQIVND (reference sequence). In DNA, the CDR3 is TGTGCCAGTAGTATCACGGGACAGGGGAGCTCCTACGAGCAGTACTTC. It codes for CASSITGQGSSYEQYF.

This chain uses TRBV10-2 with TRBJ2-5, with D maybe TRBD2 (6 bases). Germline-derived CDR1 and CDR2 are WSHSY and SAAADI. The V end lost 6 bases, the J end lost 1 base, and 9 bases lay between the germline ends. CDR3 length equals 13 residues. The CDR3 loop is CASRERAQETQYF. In nucleotides, the CDR3 is TGCGCCAGCAGGGAGCGGGCCCAAGAGACCCAGTACTTC.